This T cell receptor (beta chain) was obtained from a study of blood T cells in healthy people across ages (dated by TCRdb to the mid-2010s). General notes on the study: In model experiments, roughly one uniquely barcoded TCR beta cDNA molecule per two T cells was captured by template switching. The study measured age-related changes in TCR beta repertoire diversity using deep sequencing normalized with unique cDNA molecular identifiers. Four age groups were formed from the donors: young (average approximately 15 years), middle-aged (approximately 39), aged (approximately 60) and long-lived (more than 75). Donors of different ages were randomly distributed across sequencing lanes to avoid experimental bias. Two additional independent replicas of 1 million unique cDNA reads from the same blood draw were analyzed for two donors (one aged 18 to 30 and one aged 80 or older).

Overall results and qualifications from the work: Estimates of total diversity based on one million sequenced T cells were regarded as lower bounds and as underestimates. As age increased, observed TCR beta diversity per million T cells dropped in a roughly linear way, and a significant reduction was already evident by age about 40. The percentage of naive T cells measured by flow cytometry correlated strongly with observed TCR beta diversity. Bulk unsorted PBMC profiling prevented conclusive comparison of naive and antigen-experienced compartments. The long-lived group showed more naive CD4+ T cells, fewer expanded clones and increased TCR diversity than the aged group, suggesting age selection. Donor CMV infection status was unknown, potentially confounding age-related changes in expanded clonotypes.

The library was prepared using 5' RACE. The sequencer was an Illumina HiSeq 2500. A second roughly 6 to 12 cycle PCR used a sample-barcoded 5' primer and a J-beta primer mix. A unique molecular identifier was introduced onto each TCR beta cDNA molecule by a template-switch 5' adaptor carrying 12 random nucleotides. At least 2.5 million CDR3-containing paired-end reads were obtained from each sample. The Mint cDNA synthesis kit, primed by a TRBC-specific oligonucleotide, was used to synthesize first-strand cDNA from all RNA. After uracil-DNA glycosylase treatment, a first 18-cycle PCR used universal primers M1SS and BC2_uni_R on all cDNA. In the original analysis: Each sample was normalized by randomly selecting 1 million high-quality reads, each carrying a distinct molecular identifier. Instead of being binned into consensus sequences, reads that shared molecular identifiers were thrown out. MiTCR, set to a Q25 quality threshold and the strictest error-elimination algorithm, was used for CDR3 identification, clonotype clustering and error correction. A nonparametric unseen species model with Euler transformation was used to estimate a lower bound on total TCR beta diversity. TCRdb trimmed the raw reads at Q25, called clones with MiXCR and kept productive beta chains. Each entry is one CDR3 protein sequence, shown with its most common DNA and genes. Here the V and J calls rest on TCRdb's processing, not on the authors' analysis. Here the sample has about 1.5 million distinct CDR3 sequences; about 40% occur a single time. The top ten clonotypes cover 7.9% of the sample.

Systemically healthy Caucasian individuals from Russia, around 38 in total and aged about 6 to 90 years, were included as donors. Ten milliliters of peripheral blood were drawn from each donor into EDTA-treated Vacutainer tubes. Ficoll-Paque density-gradient centrifugation was used to isolate PBMCs, with at least 6.5 million per sample. Total RNA, at least 6 micrograms per sample, was extracted from PBMCs with Trizol reagent. For every donor, flow cytometry on a PBMC aliquot measured the percentage of naive CD45RAhigh/CD27high T cells. A word on this clonotype: No antigen is known for it. No much larger clonotype is one base removed from it; base qualities were not supplied.

The CDR3 contains 14 residues, cysteine and phenylalanine counted. Only the CDR3 DNA stays, 42 bases, in frame from base 1. Via the germline V gene, CDR1 is SQVTM and CDR2 ANQGSEA. Recombination linked TRBV29-1 to TRBJ2-7; 6 matching bases give a weak D call of TRBD2. The J call is doubtful: the DNA matches TRBJ2-5 better. The sequencing sample was made of blood. This sequence was found in a woman younger than 35 in good health. The CDR3 protein: CSARGASKAETQYF. The nucleotide sequence is TGCAGCGCGCGGGGAGCAAGTAAAGCGGAGACCCAGTACTTC.